This T cell receptor beta chain was recovered during a study of metastatic and nonmetastatic thyroid tumors. Across the whole study: Thyroid patients, malignant and benign, had repertoires compared across blood and tumor or nodule tissue.

Patients had received no treatment of any kind before thyroid surgery. Using MiXCR, TCRdb reanalyzed the PCR reads. This table holds about 15,000 clones, roughly 25% found once. As concerns this clone: Antigen: not known.

Study outcomes and limitations: Relative to benign nodules, malignant thyroid tumors were reportedly characterized by significantly elevated TCR beta diversity in blood and tumor.

Germline-derived CDR1 and CDR2 are SNHLY and FYNNEI. Trimming shortened V by 8 bases and J by 1 base, and 2 bases separated the two germline ends. There are 11 residues in the CDR3. The V and J genes are TRBV2 and TRBJ2-2; D unresolved. Sequencing was done on a sample of tumor tissue. This receptor was obtained from a female donor with papillary thyroid cancer or a benign thyroid nodule (not recorded which). Some clones in this sample may be carry-over from other donors' samples. CDR3 sequence (DNA): TGTGCCAGCGAGAACACCGGGGAGCTGTTTTTT. Encoded protein: CASENTGELFF.